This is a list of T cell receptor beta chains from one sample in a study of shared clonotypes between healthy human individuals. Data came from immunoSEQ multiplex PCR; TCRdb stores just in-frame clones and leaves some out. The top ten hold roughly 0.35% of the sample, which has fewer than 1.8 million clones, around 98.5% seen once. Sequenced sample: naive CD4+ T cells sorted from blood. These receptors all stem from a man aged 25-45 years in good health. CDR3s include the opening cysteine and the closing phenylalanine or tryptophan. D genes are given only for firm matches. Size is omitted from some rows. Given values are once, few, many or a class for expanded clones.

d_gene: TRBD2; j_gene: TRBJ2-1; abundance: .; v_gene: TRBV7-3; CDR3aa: CASSSPGLALNEQFF; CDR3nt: TGTGCCAGCAGTTCACCGGGACTAGCACTCAATGAGCAGTTCTTC
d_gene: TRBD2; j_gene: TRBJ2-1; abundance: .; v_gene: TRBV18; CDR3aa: CASSPIPSGAYNEQFF; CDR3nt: TGTGCCAGCTCACCAATTCCTAGCGGAGCCTACAATGAGCAGTTCTTC
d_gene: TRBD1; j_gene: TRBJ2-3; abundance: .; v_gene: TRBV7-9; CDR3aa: CASSTRQGNTQYF; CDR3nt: TGTGCCAGCAGCACGCGACAGGGAAATACGCAGTATTTT
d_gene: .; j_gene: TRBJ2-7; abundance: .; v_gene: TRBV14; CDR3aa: CASSQWPVSYEQYF; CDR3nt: TGTGCCAGCAGCCAATGGCCGGTTTCCTACGAGCAGTACTTC
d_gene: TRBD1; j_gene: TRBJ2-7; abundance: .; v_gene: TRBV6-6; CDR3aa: CATSRTGFYEQYF; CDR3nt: TGTGCCACCTCCCGGACAGGGTTCTACGAGCAGTACTTC
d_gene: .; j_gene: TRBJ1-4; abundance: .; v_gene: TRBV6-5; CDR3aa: CASSYGSPGRNEKLFF; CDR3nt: TGTGCCAGCAGTTACGGGTCGCCAGGCCGTAATGAAAAACTGTTTTTT
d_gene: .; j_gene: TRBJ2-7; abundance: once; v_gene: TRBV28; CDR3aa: CASSLPGPSYEQYF; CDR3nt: TGTGCCAGCAGTTTACCAGGTCCTTCCTACGAGCAGTACTTC
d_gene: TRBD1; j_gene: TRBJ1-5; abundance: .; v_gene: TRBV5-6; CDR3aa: CASSLSSGQGRLQPQHF; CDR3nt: TGTGCCAGCAGCTTGTCTTCGGGACAGGGGAGGCTTCAGCCCCAGCATTTT
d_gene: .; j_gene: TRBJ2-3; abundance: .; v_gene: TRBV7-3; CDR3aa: CASSLLSRVSTDTQYF; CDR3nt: TGTGCCAGCAGCTTGCTCTCCCGGGTTAGCACAGATACGCAGTATTTT
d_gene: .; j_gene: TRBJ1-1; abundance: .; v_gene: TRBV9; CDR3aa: CASSLSISREKDTEAFF; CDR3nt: TGTGCCAGCAGTCTCTCTATCAGCAGGGAGAAGGACACTGAAGCTTTCTTT
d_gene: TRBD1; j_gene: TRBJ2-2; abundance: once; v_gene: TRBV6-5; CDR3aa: CASAPIDRDTGELFF; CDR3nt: TGTGCCAGCGCGCCCATCGACAGGGACACCGGGGAGCTGTTTTTT
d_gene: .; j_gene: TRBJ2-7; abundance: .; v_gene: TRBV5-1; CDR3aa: CASSLARDSLQTYEQYF; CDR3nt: TGCGCCAGCAGCTTGGCGCGGGACTCTTTACAGACCTACGAGCAGTACTTC
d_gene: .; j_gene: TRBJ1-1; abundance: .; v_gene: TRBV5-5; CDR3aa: CASRTMNTEAFF; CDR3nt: TGTGCCAGCAGGACCATGAACACTGAAGCTTTCTTT
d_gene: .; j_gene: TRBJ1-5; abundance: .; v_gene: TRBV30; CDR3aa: CAWSPSFGTNANQPQHF; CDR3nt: TGTGCCTGGAGTCCCTCATTTGGGACAAACGCCAATCAGCCCCAGCATTTT
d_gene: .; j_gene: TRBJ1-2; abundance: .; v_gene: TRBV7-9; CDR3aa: CASSPEGGYGYTF; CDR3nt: TGTGCCAGCAGCCCAGAGGGGGGCTATGGCTACACCTTC
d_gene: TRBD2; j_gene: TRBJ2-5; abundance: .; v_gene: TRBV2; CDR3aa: CASTTVGASGTQETQYF; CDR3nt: TGTGCCAGCACCACCGTTGGGGCTAGCGGGACACAAGAGACCCAGTACTTC
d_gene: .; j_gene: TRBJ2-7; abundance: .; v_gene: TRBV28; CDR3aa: CASLPYLDPYEQYF; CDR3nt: TGTGCCAGCTTGCCTTACTTGGATCCCTACGAGCAGTACTTC
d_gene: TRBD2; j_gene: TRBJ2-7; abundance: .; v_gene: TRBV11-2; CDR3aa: CASSPLTGTSASYEQYF; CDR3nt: TGTGCCAGCAGCCCGTTAACCGGGACTAGCGCTTCCTACGAGCAGTACTTC
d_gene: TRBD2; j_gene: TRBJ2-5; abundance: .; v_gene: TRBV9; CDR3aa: CASRKGLADQETQYF; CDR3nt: TGTGCCAGCAGAAAGGGACTAGCGGACCAAGAGACCCAGTACTTC
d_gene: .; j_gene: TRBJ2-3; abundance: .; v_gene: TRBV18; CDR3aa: CASSSMPGDTQYF; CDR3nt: TGTGCCAGCTCATCAATGCCGGGAGATACGCAGTATTTT
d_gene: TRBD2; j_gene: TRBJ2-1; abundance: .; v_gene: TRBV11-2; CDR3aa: CASSRRGTSGGYNEQFF; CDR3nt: TGTGCCAGCAGCCGACGCGGGACTAGCGGGGGCTACAATGAGCAGTTCTTC
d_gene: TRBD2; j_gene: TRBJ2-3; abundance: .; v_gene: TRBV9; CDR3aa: CASSVMLAGDTQYF; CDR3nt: TGTGCCAGCAGCGTAATGCTAGCGGGAGATACGCAGTATTTT
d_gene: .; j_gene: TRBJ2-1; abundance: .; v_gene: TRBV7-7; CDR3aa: CASSPQFPGEQFF; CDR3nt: TGTGCCAGCAGCCCGCAATTTCCGGGTGAGCAGTTCTTC
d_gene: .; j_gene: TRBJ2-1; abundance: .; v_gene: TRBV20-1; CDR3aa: CSASALDEQFF; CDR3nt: TGCAGTGCTAGCGCTCTCGATGAGCAGTTCTTC
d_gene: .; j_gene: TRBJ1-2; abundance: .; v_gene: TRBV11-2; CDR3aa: CASSLSDRLYGYTF; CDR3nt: TGTGCCAGCAGCTTATCGGACAGACTCTATGGCTACACCTTC
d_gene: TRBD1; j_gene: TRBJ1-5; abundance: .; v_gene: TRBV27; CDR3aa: CASSPTGANQPQHF; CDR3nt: TGTGCCAGCAGTCCGACAGGGGCCAATCAGCCCCAGCATTTT
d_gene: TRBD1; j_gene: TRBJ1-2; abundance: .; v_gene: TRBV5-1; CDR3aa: CASSPGQGGGYTF; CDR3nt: TGCGCCAGCAGCCCGGGACAGGGCGGTGGCTACACCTTC
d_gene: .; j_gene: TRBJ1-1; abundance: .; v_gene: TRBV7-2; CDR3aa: CASLPAGANTEAFF; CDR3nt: TGTGCCAGTCTCCCCGCAGGGGCGAACACTGAAGCTTTCTTT
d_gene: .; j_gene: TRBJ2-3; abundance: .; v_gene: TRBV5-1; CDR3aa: CASSPSNTDTQYF; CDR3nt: TGCGCCAGCAGCCCATCAAACACAGATACGCAGTATTTT
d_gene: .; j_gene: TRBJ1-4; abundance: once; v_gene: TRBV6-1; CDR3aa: CASMGPWREKLFF; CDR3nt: TGTGCCAGCATGGGACCTTGGCGGGAAAAACTGTTTTTT
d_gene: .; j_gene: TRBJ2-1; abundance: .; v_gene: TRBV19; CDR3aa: CASKDRPGASSYNEQFF; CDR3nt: TGTGCCAGTAAGGACAGACCGGGTGCTAGCTCCTACAATGAGCAGTTCTTC
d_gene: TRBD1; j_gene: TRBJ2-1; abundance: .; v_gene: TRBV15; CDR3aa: CATSRYSTGESGEQFF; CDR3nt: TGTGCCACCAGCAGATACTCGACAGGGGAATCCGGTGAGCAGTTCTTC
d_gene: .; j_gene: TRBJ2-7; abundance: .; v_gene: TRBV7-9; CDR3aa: CASSPVEYSYEQYF; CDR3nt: TGTGCCAGCAGCCCTGTCGAGTATAGCTACGAGCAGTACTTC
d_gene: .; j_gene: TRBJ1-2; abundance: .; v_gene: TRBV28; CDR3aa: CASRTGSPRDYGYTF; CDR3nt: TGTGCCAGCCGTACAGGGTCGCCCCGGGACTATGGCTACACCTTC
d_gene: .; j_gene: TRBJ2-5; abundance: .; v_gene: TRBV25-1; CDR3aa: CASSEYARETQYF; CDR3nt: TGTGCCAGCAGTGAATATGCGCGGGAGACCCAGTACTTC
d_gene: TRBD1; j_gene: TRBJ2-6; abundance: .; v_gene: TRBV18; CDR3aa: CASSQGQGSSGANVLTF; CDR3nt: TGTGCCAGCTCACAAGGACAGGGGAGCTCTGGGGCCAACGTCCTGACTTTC
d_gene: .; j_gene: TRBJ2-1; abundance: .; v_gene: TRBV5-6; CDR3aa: CASSPVPGTYNEQFF; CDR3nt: TGTGCCAGCAGCCCAGTCCCGGGGACGTACAATGAGCAGTTCTTC
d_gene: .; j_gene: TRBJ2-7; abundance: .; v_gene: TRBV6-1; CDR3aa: CASSEARPTQYF; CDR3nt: TGTGCCAGCAGTGAAGCCCGCCCTACGCAGTACTTC
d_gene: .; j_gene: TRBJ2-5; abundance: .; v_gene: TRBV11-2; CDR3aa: CASSLRRTQETQYF; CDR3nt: TGTGCCAGCAGCTTAAGGCGGACGCAAGAGACCCAGTACTTC
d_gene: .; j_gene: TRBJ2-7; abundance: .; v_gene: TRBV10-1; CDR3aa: CASSGPPPGQQYF; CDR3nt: TGCGCCAGCAGTGGTCCTCCTCCGGGACAGCAGTACTTC
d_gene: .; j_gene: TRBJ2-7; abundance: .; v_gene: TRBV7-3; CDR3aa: CASSSSYMESYEQYF; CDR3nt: TGTGCCAGCAGCTCGTCGTATATGGAATCCTACGAGCAGTACTTC
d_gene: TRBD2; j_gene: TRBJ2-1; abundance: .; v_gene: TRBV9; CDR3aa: CASSVTSGNNEQFF; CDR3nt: TGTGCCAGCAGCGTCACTAGCGGAAACAATGAGCAGTTCTTC
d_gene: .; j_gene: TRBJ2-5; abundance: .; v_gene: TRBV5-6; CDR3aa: CASSLYQYQETQYF; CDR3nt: TGTGCCAGCAGCTTGTATCAGTACCAAGAGACCCAGTACTTC
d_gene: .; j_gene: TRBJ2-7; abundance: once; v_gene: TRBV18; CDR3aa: CASSGGTAVFYEQYF; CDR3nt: TGTGCCAGCTCAGGCGGGACAGCGGTCTTTTACGAGCAGTACTTC
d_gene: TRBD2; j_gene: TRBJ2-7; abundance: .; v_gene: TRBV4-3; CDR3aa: CASSQLAESYEQYF; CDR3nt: TGCGCCAGCAGCCAACTAGCGGAATCCTACGAGCAGTACTTC
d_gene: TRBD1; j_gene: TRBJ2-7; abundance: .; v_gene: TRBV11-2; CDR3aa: CASTPGTGNEQYF; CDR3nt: TGTGCCAGCACCCCCGGGACAGGGAACGAGCAGTACTTC
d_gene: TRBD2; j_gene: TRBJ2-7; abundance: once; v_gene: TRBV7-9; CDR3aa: CASSLESRLAGAYEQYF; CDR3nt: TGTGCCAGCAGCCTCGAATCCCGGCTAGCGGGAGCCTACGAGCAGTACTTC